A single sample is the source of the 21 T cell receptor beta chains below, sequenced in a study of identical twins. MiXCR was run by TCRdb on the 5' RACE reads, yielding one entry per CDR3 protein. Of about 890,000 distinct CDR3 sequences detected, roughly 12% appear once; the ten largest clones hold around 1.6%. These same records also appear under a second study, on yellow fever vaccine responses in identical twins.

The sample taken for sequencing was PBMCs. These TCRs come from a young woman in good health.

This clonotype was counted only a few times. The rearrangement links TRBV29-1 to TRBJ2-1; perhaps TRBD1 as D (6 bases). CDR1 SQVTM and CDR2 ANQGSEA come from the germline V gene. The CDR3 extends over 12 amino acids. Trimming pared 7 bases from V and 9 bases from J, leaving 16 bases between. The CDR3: CSAARGTGEQFF. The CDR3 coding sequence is TGCAGCGCCGCGAGGGGGACGGGTGAGCAGTTCTTC.

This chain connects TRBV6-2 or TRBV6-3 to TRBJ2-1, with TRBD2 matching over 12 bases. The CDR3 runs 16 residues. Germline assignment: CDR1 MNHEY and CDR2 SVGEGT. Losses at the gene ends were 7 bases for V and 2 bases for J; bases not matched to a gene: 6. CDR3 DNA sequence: TGTGCCAGCACTCTAGCGGGGGGGGGAGCCTACAATGAGCAGTTCTTC. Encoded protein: CASTLAGGGAYNEQFF.

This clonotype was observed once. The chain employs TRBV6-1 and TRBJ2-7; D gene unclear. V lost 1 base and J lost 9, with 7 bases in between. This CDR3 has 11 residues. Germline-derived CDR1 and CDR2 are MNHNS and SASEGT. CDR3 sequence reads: CASSEGGWQYV. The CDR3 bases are TGTGCCAGCAGTGAAGGGGGTTGGCAGTACGTC.

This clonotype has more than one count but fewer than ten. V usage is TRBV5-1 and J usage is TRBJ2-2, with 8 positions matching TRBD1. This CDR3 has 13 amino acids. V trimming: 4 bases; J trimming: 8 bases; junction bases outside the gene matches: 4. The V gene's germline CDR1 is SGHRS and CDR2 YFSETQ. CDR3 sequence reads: CASSHQGAGELFF. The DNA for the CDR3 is TGCGCCAGCAGCCACCAGGGGGCTGGGGAGCTGTTTTTT.

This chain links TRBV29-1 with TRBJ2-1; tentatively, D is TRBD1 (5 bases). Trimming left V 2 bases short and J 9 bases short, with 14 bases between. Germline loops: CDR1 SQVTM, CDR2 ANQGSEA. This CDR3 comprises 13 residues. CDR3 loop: CSVEFSPRGEQFF. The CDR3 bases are TGCAGCGTTGAATTTAGTCCTAGGGGTGAGCAGTTCTTC.

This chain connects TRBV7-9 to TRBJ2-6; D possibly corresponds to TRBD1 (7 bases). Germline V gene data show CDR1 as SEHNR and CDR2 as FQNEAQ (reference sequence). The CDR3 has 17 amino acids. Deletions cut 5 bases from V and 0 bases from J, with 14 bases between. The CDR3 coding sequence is TGTGCCAGCAGCCCGCGGGACAGATTCTCTGGGGCCAACGTCCTGACTTTC. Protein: CASSPRDRFSGANVLTF.

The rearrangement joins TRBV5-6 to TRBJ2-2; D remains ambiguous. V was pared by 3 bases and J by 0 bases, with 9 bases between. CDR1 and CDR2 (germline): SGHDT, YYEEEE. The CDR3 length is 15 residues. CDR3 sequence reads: CASSSMAANTGELFF. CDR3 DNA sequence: TGTGCCAGCAGCTCGATGGCCGCGAACACCGGGGAGCTGTTTTTT.

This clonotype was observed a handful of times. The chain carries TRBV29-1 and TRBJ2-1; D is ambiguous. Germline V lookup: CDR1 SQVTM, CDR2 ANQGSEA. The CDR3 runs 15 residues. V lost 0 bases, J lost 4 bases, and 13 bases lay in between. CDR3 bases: TGCAGCGTTGAAGATTATAACAGTCCGTACAATGAGCAGTTCTTC. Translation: CSVEDYNSPYNEQFF.

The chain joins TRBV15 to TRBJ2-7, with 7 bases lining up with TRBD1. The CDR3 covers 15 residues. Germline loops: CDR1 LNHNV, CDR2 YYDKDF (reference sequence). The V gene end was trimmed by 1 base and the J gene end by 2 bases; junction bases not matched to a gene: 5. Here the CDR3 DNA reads TGTGCCACCAGCAGAGGCCAGGGACAGACCTACGAGCAGTACGTC. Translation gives CATSRGQGQTYEQYV.

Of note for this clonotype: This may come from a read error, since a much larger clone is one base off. The CDR3 sequence: CATSTTSEDTGELFF. CDR3 nucleotides: TGTGCCACCAGCACCACGTCCGAAGACACCGGGGAGCTGTTTTTT. The rearrangement links TRBV15 to TRBJ2-2; D remains ambiguous. The CDR3 contains 15 residues. CDR1 and CDR2 (germline): LNHNV, YYDKDF (reference sequence). V lost 4 bases and J lost 3, with 12 bases in between.

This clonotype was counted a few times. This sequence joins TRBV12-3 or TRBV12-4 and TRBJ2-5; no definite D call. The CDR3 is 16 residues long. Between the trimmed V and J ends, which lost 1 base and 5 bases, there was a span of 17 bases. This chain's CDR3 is CASSLGTRTTQETQYF. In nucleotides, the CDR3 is TGTGCCAGCAGTTTAGGTACCCGAACTACCCAGGAGACCCAGTACTTC.

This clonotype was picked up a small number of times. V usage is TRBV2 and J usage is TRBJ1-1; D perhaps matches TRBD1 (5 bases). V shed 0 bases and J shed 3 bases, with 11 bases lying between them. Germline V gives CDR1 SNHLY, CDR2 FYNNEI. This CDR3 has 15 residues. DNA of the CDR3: TGTGCCAGCAGTGAAGCGACAGCGCCATACACTGAAGCTTTCTTT. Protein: CASSEATAPYTEAFF.

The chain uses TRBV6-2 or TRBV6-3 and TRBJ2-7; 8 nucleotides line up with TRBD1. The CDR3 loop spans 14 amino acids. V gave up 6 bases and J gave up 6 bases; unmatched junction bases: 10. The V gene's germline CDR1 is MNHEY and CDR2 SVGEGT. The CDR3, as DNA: TGTGCCAGCAGCCCCTCCAGGGGGCGGCTCGAGCAGTACGTC. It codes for CASSPSRGRLEQYV.

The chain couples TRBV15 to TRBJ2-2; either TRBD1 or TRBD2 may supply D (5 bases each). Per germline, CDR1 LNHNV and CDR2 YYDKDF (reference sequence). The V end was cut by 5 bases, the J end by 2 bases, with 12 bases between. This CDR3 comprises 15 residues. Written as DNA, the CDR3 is TGTGCCACCAGCCGAACGGGGCAAAACACCGGGGAGCTGTTTTTT. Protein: CATSRTGQNTGELFF.

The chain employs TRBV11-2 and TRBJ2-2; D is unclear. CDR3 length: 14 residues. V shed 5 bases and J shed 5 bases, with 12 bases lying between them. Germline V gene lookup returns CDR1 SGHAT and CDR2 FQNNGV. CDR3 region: CASSKITETGELFF. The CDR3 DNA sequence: TGTGCCAGCAGCAAAATTACAGAAACCGGGGAGCTGTTTTTT.

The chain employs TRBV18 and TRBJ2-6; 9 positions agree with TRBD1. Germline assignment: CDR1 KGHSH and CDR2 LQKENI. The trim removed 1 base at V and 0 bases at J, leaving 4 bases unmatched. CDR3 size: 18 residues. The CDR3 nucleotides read TGTGCCAGCTCACCACAGGGACAGGGTGGCTCTGGGGCCAACGTCCTGACTTTC. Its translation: CASSPQGQGGSGANVLTF. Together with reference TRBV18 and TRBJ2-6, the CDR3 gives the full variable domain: NAGVMQNPRHLVRRRGQEARLRCSPMKGHSHVYWYRQLPEEGLKFMVYLQKENIIDESGMPKERFSAEFPKEGPSILRIQQVVRGDSAAYFCASSPQGQGGSGANVLTFGAGSRLTVL.

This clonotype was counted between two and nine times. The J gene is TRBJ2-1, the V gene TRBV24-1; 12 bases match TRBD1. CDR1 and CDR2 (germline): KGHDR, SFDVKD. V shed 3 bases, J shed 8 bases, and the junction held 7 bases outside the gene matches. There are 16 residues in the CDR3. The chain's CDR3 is CATSDTWGQGAYEQFF. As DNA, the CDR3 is TGTGCCACCAGTGATACCTGGGGACAGGGGGCCTATGAGCAGTTCTTC.

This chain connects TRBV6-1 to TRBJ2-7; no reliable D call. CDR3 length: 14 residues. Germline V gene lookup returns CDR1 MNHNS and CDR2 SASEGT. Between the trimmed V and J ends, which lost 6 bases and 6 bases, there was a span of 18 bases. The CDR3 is CASRHTIDTGEQYF. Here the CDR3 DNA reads TGTGCCAGCAGACATACTATTGACACCGGCGAGCAGTACTTC.

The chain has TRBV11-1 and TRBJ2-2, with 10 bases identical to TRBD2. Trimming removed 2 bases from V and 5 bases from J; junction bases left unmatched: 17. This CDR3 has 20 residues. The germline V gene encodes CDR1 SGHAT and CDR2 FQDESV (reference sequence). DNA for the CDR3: TGTGCCAGCAGCTTACCGGGACTAGCGACCCCTCGGGCCTTTACCGGGGAGCTGTTTTTT. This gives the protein CASSLPGLATPRAFTGELFF.

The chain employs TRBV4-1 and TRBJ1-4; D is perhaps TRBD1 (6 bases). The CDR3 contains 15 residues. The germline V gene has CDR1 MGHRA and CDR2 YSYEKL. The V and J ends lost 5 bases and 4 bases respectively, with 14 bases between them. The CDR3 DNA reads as TGCGCCAGCAGCGAGCCAGGGGTTCTTAATGAAAAACTGTTTTTT. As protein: CASSEPGVLNEKLFF.

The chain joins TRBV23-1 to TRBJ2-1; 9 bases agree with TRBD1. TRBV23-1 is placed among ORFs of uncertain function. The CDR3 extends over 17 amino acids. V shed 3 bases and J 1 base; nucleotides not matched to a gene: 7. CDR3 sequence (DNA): TGCGCCAGCAGTCATTCTAAGGGACAGGGATCCTACAATGAGCAGTTCTTC. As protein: CASSHSKGQGSYNEQFF.